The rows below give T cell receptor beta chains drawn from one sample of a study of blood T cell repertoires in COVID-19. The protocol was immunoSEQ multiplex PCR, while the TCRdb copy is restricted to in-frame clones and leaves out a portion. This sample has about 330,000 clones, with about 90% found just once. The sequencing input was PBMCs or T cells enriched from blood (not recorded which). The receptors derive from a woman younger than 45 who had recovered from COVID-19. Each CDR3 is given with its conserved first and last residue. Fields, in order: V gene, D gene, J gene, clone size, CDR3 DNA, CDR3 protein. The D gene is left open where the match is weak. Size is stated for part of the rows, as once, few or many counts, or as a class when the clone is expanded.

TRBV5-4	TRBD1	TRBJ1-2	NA	TGTGCCAGCAGCTTGGAAGGGACAGGGTTTGGCTACACCTTC	CASSLEGTGFGYTF
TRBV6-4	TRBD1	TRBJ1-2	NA	TGTGCCAGCAGTGAATCTCCTACAGGGGTGGGAGGCTACACCTTC	CASSESPTGVGGYTF
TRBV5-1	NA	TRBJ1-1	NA	TGCGCCAGCAGCTTGGTACAGGGACGGACTGAAGCTTTCTTT	CASSLVQGRTEAFF
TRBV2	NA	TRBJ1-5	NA	TGTGCCAGCAGTGAATACAGACGCAGGGGTGGAGATCAGCCCCAGCATTTT	CASSEYRRRGGDQPQHF
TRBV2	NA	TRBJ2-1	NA	TGTGCCAGCAGGCGGGACTCCCCCTCCGTTGAGCAGTTCTTC	CASRRDSPSVEQFF
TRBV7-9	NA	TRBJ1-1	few	TGTGCCAGCAGCTTATCTACTACCAACACTGAAGCTTTCTTT	CASSLSTTNTEAFF
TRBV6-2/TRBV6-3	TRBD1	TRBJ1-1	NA	TGTGCCAGCAGTCGACAGGGAATGAACACTGAAGCTTTCTTT	CASSRQGMNTEAFF
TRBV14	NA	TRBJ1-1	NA	TGTGCCAGCAGCCAAGATAAAGGAGGGAAAGCTTTCTTT	CASSQDKGGKAFF
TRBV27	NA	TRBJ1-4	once	TGTGCCAGCAGTGGTAACAGGGAAAAACTGTTTTTT	CASSGNREKLFF
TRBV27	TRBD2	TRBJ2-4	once	TGTGCCAGCAGTTTGGGTGGGGGGGGCATTCAGTACTTC	CASSLGGGGIQYF
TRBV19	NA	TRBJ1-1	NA	TGTGCCACCGCAGGATCGCATTCTGAAGCTTTCTTT	CATAGSHSEAFF
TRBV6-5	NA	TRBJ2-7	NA	TGTGCCAGCAGTTACTCGTATGCAGTAACGTACGAGCAGTACTTC	CASSYSYAVTYEQYF
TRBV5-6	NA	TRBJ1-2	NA	TGTGCCAGCAGCCCCACGACATGGTATGGCTACACCTTC	CASSPTTWYGYTF
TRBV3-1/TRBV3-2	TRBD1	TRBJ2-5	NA	TGTGCCAGCAGCCGACAGGGGACGGGAAAGACCCAGTACTTC	CASSRQGTGKTQYF
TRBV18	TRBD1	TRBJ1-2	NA	TGTGCCAGCTCACCGGAGGTACCGGGACAGGTGGGCTACACCTTC	CASSPEVPGQVGYTF
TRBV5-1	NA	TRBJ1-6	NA	TGCGCCAGCAGCTTTAACAAGGAGGCACCCCTCCACTTT	CASSFNKEAPLHF
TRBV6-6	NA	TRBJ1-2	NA	TGTGCCAGCAGTTATGGTCAGGAAGGTTACACCTTC	CASSYGQEGYTF
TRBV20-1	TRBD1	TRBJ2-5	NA	TGCAGTGCTAGTGGACCCGGGACAGGGGGGAAGACCCAGTACTTC	CSASGPGTGGKTQYF
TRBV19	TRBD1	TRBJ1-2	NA	TGTGCCAGTACCTCCTCGACAGGGGGCGCGGGCTATGGCTACACCTTC	CASTSSTGGAGYGYTF
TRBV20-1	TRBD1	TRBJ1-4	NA	TGCAGTGCTAGTCGGGAGGGGGCTGGTGAAAAACTGTTTTTT	CSASREGAGEKLFF
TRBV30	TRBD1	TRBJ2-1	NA	TGTGCCTGGGGGGGGACAGGGGGCTCCTACAATGAGCAGTTCTTC	CAWGGTGGSYNEQFF
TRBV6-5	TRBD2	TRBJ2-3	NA	TGTGCCAGCAGTAGGGACTACGCAGATACGCAGTATTTT	CASSRDYADTQYF
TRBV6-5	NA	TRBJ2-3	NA	TGTGCCAGCAGTTACGGAGGCACCACAGATACGCAGTATTTT	CASSYGGTTDTQYF
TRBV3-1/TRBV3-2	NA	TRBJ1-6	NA	TGTGCCAGCAGCCGCGATACTTCACCCCTCCACTTT	CASSRDTSPLHF
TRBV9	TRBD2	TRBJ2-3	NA	TGTGCCAGCACCTTAGCGGGGGCCCGCGGAGATACGCAGTATTTT	CASTLAGARGDTQYF
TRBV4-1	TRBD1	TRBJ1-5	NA	TGCGCCAGCAGCCAAGAACAGGGGCGTCAGCCCCAGCATTTT	CASSQEQGRQPQHF
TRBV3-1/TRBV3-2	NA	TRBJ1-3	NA	TGTGCCAGCAGCACGGGACAAGGAAACACCATATATTTT	CASSTGQGNTIYF
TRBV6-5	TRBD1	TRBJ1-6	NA	TGTGCCAGCAGGGGACAGGCCTATAATTCACCCCTCCACTTT	CASRGQAYNSPLHF
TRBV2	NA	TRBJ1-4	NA	TGTGCCAGCAGTGAACCCCCCTGGCGGGGTTTTAGGGAAAAACTGTTTTTT	CASSEPPWRGFREKLFF
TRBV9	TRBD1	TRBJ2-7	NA	TGTGCCAGCAGCCTAGGGACAGGGGGCGCCTCCTACGAGCAGTACTTC	CASSLGTGGASYEQYF
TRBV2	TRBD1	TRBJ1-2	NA	TGTGCCAGCAGGGGACAGGGTAGTTATGGCTACACCTTC	CASRGQGSYGYTF
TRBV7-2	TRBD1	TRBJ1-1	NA	TGTGCCAGCAGCTTTACAGGGGGCCCCACTGAAGCTTTCTTT	CASSFTGGPTEAFF
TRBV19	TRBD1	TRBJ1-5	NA	TGTGCCAGTAGTATAGACAGGGGGCGCGATCAGCCCCAGCATTTT	CASSIDRGRDQPQHF
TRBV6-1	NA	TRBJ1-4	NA	TGTGCCAGCAGTGAAGCCTGGACAGCGGGGCTGTTTTTT	CASSEAWTAGLFF
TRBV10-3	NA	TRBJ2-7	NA	TGTGCCATCAGTGAGGCGGGCTCCTACGAGCAGTACTTC	CAISEAGSYEQYF
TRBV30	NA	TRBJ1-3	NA	TGTGCCTGGAGTGTACACAGGGCCGGAAACACCATATATTTT	CAWSVHRAGNTIYF
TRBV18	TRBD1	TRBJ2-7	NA	TGTGCCAGCTCACCTTCAACAGGGGGCGCGAATTTCTACGAGCAGTACTTC	CASSPSTGGANFYEQYF
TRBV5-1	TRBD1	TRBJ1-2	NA	TGCGCCAGCAGCTTACGTCCCGGGACAGGGGGCAGTAACTATGGCTACACCTTC	CASSLRPGTGGSNYGYTF
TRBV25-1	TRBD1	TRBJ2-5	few	TGTGCCAGCAGTGAATGGACAGGGGGGTCTAGAGAGACCCAGTACTTC	CASSEWTGGSRETQYF
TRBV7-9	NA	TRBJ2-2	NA	TGTGCCAGCAGCTTAGCAGGGGGCACCGGGGAGCTGTTTTTT	CASSLAGGTGELFF
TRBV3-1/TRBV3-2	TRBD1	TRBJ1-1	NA	TGTGCCAGCAGCACCCGGGACAGGGGCAAGAACACTGAAGCTTTCTTT	CASSTRDRGKNTEAFF
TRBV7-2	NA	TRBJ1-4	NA	TGTGCCAGCAGCTTAAATCTGGGGGGAAAACTGTTTTTT	CASSLNLGGKLFF
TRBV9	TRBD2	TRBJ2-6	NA	TGTGCCAGCAGACGTTTTGCGGGGGGAGGCGCTGGGGCCAACGTCCTGACTTTC	CASRRFAGGGAGANVLTF
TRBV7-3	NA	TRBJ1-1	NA	TGTGCCAGCAGCCCCTCGGGTTTAGACACTGAAGCTTTCTTT	CASSPSGLDTEAFF
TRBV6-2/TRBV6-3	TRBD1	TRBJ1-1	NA	TGTGCCAGCAGTTACCGGGGACAGGAGAACACTGAAGCTTTCTTT	CASSYRGQENTEAFF
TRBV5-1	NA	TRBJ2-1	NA	TGCGCCAGCAGCTTGGAGAGTAGCCCAGCACCATACAATGAGCAGTTCTTC	CASSLESSPAPYNEQFF
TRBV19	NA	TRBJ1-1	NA	TGTGCCAGTATAAGAGACACGAACACTGAAGCTTTCTTT	CASIRDTNTEAFF
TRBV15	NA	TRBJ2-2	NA	TGTGCCACCAGCAGAGGGGGGCCCGACACCGGGGAGCTGTTTTTT	CATSRGGPDTGELFF
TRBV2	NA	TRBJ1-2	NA	TGTGCCAGCAGCCTACTGATTTTGGATGGCTACACCTTC	CASSLLILDGYTF
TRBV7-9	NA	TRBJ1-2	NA	TGTGCCAGCAGCCTCGGACAGAGTAACTATGGCTACACCTTC	CASSLGQSNYGYTF